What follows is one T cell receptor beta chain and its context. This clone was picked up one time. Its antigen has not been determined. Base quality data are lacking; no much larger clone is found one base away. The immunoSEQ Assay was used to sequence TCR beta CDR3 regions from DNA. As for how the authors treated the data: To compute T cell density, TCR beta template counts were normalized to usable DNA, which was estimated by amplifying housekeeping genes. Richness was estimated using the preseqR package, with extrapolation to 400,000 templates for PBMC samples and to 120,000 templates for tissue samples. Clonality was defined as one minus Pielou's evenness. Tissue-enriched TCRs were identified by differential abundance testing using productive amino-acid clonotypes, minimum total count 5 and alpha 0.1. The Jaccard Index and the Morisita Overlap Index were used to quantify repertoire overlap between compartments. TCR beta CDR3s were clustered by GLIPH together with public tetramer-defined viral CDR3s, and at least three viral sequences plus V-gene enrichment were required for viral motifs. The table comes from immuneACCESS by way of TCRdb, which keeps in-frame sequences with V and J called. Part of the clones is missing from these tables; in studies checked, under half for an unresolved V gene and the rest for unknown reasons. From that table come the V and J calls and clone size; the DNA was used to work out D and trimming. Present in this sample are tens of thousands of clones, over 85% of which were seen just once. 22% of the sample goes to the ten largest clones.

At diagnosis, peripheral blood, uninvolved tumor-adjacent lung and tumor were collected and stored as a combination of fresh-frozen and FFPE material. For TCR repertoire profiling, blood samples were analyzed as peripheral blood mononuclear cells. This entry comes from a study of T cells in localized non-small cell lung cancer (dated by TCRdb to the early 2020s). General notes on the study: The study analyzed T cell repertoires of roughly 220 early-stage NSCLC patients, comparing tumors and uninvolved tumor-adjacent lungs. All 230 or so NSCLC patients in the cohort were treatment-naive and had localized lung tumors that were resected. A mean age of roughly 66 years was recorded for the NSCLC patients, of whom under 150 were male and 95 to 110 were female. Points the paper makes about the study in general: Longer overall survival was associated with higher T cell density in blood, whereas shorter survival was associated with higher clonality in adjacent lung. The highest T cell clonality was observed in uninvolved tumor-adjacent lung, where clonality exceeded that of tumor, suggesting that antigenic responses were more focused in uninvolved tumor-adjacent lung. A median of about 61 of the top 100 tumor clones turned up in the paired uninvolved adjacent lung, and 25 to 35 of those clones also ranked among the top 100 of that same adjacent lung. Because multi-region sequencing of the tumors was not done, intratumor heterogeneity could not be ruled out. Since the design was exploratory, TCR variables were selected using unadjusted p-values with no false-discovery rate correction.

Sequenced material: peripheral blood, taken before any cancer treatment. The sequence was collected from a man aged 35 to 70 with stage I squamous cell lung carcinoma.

The CDR3 amino acid sequence is: CASSEWGASINYNEQFF. The bases read TGCGCCAGCAGTGAATGGGGAGCTTCAATAAATTACAATGAGCAGTTCTTC. The receptor chain draws on TRBV10-2 and TRBJ2-1; a tentative D call is TRBD2 (5 bases match). CDR1 and CDR2, looked up from the germline V gene, are WSHSY and SAAADI. Relative to germline, V is 3 bases shorter and J is 4 bases shorter, with 19 bases between their ends. The cysteine opens and the phenylalanine closes a CDR3 of 17 amino acids. CDR3 DNA only is kept here, 51 bases in frame from base 1.